Listed here are 13 T cell receptor beta chains from one sample, sequenced in a study of T cells in tuberculosis. Time point of the sample: new active TB diagnosis, blood taken before or within 7 days of starting treatment. Here immunoSEQ multiplex PCR was the method, and the copy in TCRdb shows in-frame clones only, minus some. Among tens of thousands of clones, about 90% were seen once, and the ten largest hold roughly 6.4%. Here the sequenced sample was PBMCs, taken at tuberculosis diagnosis. All receptors derive from an adult with tuberculosis. Some clones in this sample may be carry-over from other donors' samples.

The rearrangement links TRBV15 to TRBJ1-2, with 8 bases lining up with TRBD1. Germline V gives CDR1 LNHNV, CDR2 YYDKDF (reference sequence). The CDR3 is made up of 14 amino acids. The J segment lost 7 bases and the V segment lost 1 base, leaving 5 bases of the junction unmatched. The CDR3 sequence: CATSRGQGSSGYTF. In DNA form, the CDR3 reads TGTGCCACCAGCAGAGGACAGGGGAGTAGTGGCTACACCTTC. Combining the CDR3 with reference TRBV15 and TRBJ1-2 gives the whole variable domain DAMVIQNPRYQVTQFGKPVTLSCSQTLNHNVMYWYQQKSSQAPKLLFHYYDKDFNNEADTPDNFQSRRPNTSFCFLDIRSPGLGDTAMYLCATSRGQGSSGYTFGSGTRLTVV.

As DNA, the CDR3 is TGCGCCAGCAGCCTGTGGACAGGGGGTTATGGCTACACCTTC. This encodes CASSLWTGGYGYTF. This sequence joins TRBV5-1 and TRBJ1-2, with 10 bases lining up with TRBD1. The CDR3 spans 14 residues. J lost 5 bases, V lost 4 bases, and 5 bases had no gene match. Germline values: CDR1 SGHRS, CDR2 YFSETQ.

The chain uses TRBV6-5 and TRBJ1-6; D not resolved. The V and J ends lost 6 bases and 7 bases respectively, with 13 bases between them. CDR3 length equals 14 residues. CDR1 and CDR2 (germline): MNHEY, SVGAGI. The CDR3 DNA reads as TGTGCCAGCAGGGGAAGTACGGGAAATTCACCCCTCCACTTT. It specifies CASRGSTGNSPLHF.

This clone was recorded only once. CDR3 bases: TGTGCCAGCAGCGTAGTGGGGAGGATGGGGAACACCGGGGAGCTGTTTTTT. Its protein product is CASSVVGRMGNTGELFF. The chain combines TRBV9 with TRBJ2-2; D might be TRBD2 (6 bases). Trimming cost V 0 bases and J 1 base, with 13 bases left between them. Per the germline V gene, CDR1 is SGDLS and CDR2 is YYNGEE. The CDR3 consists of 17 residues.

The V call is TRBV7-9, the J call TRBJ1-1; 8 nucleotides line up with TRBD1. This CDR3 has 15 residues. Trimming cost V 4 bases and J 1 base; bases outside gene matches: 5. Germline lookup yields CDR1 SEHNR and CDR2 FQNEAQ (reference sequence). Written as DNA, the CDR3 is TGTGCCAGCAGCTACCCTGGGACAGGGAACACTGAAGCTTTCTTT. It codes for CASSYPGTGNTEAFF.

The V call is TRBV11-2, the J call TRBJ2-3; 9 nucleotides agree with TRBD1. Germline V gives CDR1 SGHAT, CDR2 FQNNGV. The CDR3 is made up of 15 amino acids. V dropped 0 bases and J dropped 3; count of bases not matched to a gene: 1. CDR3 in DNA: TGTGCCAGCAGCTTAGATGGGACAGGGACAGATACGCAGTATTTT. Its translation is CASSLDGTGTDTQYF. The full variable domain, completed using reference TRBV11-2 and TRBJ2-3, is EAGVAQSPRYKIIEKRQSVAFWCNPISGHATLYWYQQILGQGPKLLIQFQNNGVVDDSQLPKDRFSAERLKGVDSTLKIQPAKLEDSAVYLCASSLDGTGTDTQYFGPGTRLTVL.

This clone was recorded once. CDR3 coding DNA: TGTGCCAGCAGTTTTTGGGGGGGGACTTCACCCCTCCACTTT. Translating gives CASSFWGGTSPLHF. The chain employs TRBV27 and TRBJ1-6, with D possibly matching TRBD1 (5 bases). Trimming stripped 3 bases from V and 9 bases from J, with 12 bases between. This CDR3 region has 14 residues. Germline V gene sequence: CDR1 MNHEY, CDR2 SMNVEV (reference sequence).

The chain has TRBV7-8 and TRBJ1-3; TRBD1 agrees at 8 bases. This CDR3 has 15 amino acids. The germline V gene encodes CDR1 SGHVS and CDR2 FQNEAQ. After removal of 2 bases from V and 4 bases from J, the junction contained 4 bases not matched to a gene. This chain's CDR3 is CASSLQGARGNTIYF. The CDR3 nucleotides read TGTGCCAGCAGCTTACAGGGGGCGCGGGGAAACACCATATATTTT.

This sequence joins TRBV19 and TRBJ2-3; 11 positions match TRBD2. The junction had 11 bases not matched to a gene; V was cut back by 7 bases and J by 5 bases. The V gene's germline CDR1 is LNHDA and CDR2 SQIVND (reference sequence). The CDR3 runs to 16 residues. The CDR3 here is CASIQRLAGRGDTQYF. The CDR3 DNA reads TGTGCCAGTATTCAACGACTAGCGGGGCGTGGAGATACGCAGTATTTT.

The chain carries TRBV10-1 and TRBJ1-1; 11 bases map to TRBD1. After removal of 3 bases from V and 5 bases from J, the junction contained 5 bases not matched to a gene. From germline, CDR1 is WNHNN and CDR2 SYGVQD (reference sequence). CDR3 length equals 15 residues. In DNA, the CDR3 is TGCGCCAGCAGTGATAGGACAGGGGGCTTAACTGAAGCTTTCTTT. This encodes CASSDRTGGLTEAFF.

This chain joins TRBV5-4 and TRBJ1-1; D is uncertain. V was pared by 1 base and J by 1 base, with 5 bases between. CDR1 is SGHNT, CDR2 YYREEE, per germline (reference sequence). This CDR3 has 13 residues. CDR3 in DNA: TGTGCCAGCAGCTTGTGGGCGAACACTGAAGCTTTCTTT. Its translation: CASSLWANTEAFF.

This clone has only a few counts. The chain employs TRBV30 and TRBJ2-7, with TRBD1 identical over 8 bases. CDR3 length: 15 residues. V trimming: 3 bases; J trimming: 3 bases; junction bases outside the gene matches: 10. The germline V gene has CDR1 GTSNPN and CDR2 SVGIG (reference sequence). CDR3 loop: CAWRPIGQGRYEQYF. The DNA for the CDR3 is TGTGCCTGGAGGCCGATAGGACAGGGCCGCTACGAGCAGTACTTC.

The gene calls are TRBV7-9 and TRBJ1-2; 7 nucleotides match TRBD1. The V gene end was trimmed by 5 bases and the J gene end by 1 base; junction bases not matched to a gene: 10. The CDR3 runs 16 residues. CDR1 SEHNR and CDR2 FQNEAQ come from the germline V gene (reference sequence). The CDR3 DNA reads as TGTGCCAGCAGCCGACTAGGGGACAGCCTTAACTATGGCTACACCTTC. Protein sequence: CASSRLGDSLNYGYTF. Supplemented by reference TRBV7-9 and TRBJ1-2, the full variable domain reads DTGVSQNPRHKITKRGQNVTFRCDPISEHNRLYWYRQTLGQGPEFLTYFQNEAQLEKSRLLSDRFSAERPKGSFSTLEIQRTEQGDSAMYLCASSRLGDSLNYGYTFGSGTRLTVV.